Presented here are 31 T cell receptor beta chains from one specimen sequenced in a study of molecular identifiers for immune sequencing clone quantification. One entry per CDR3 protein, called by TCRdb with MiXCR from the PCR reads. The sample carries around 480,000 distinct CDR3 sequences, 20% to 25% recorded once. The sequencing input was naive CD8+ T cells from blood, with Jurkat cell RNA spiked in. Documented subset: FACS-sorted CD8+CD4-CCR7+CD45RA+ naive T cells. The receptors derive from a human donor in good health. Some libraries in this study had Jurkat cell RNA spiked in.

The V call is TRBV6-2 or TRBV6-3, the J call TRBJ1-5; unclear D gene. Germline lookup yields CDR1 MNHEY and CDR2 SVGEGT. V was cut by 3 bases and J by 3 bases, with 18 bases left in between. The CDR3 consists of 17 residues. In nucleotides, the CDR3 is TGTGCCAGCAGTTATCGGTTGGGTTTGAGCGTCAATCAGCCCCAGCATTTT. It translates to CASSYRLGLSVNQPQHF.

This clonotype was seen only a few times. The V and J genes are TRBV19 and TRBJ2-2; TRBD1 matches at 7 bases. Germline V gene sequence: CDR1 LNHDA, CDR2 SQIVND (reference sequence). V shed 1 base and J 6 bases; nucleotides not matched to a gene: 5. This CDR3 has 15 amino acids. CDR3 DNA sequence: TGTGCCAGTAGTATAGCGGGCAGGGGGTCCGGGGAGCTGTTTTTT. This encodes CASSIAGRGSGELFF.

The chain recombines TRBV6-5 with TRBJ2-5; 11 bases fit TRBD1. The CDR3 sequence is 15 residues long. CDR1 is MNHEY and CDR2 is SVGAGI in the germline V gene. Trimming took 2 bases from V and 4 from J; bases not matched to a gene: 3. The CDR3 sequence is CASSYGTGGRETQYF. CDR3 nucleotide sequence: TGTGCCAGCAGTTACGGGACAGGGGGTCGAGAGACCCAGTACTTC.

Details on this clonotype: A much larger clone differs from this one at a single base, so this may be a read error. The chain carries TRBV28 and TRBJ2-3; possibly TRBD2 for D (6 bases). Germline CDR1 is MDHEN and CDR2 is SYDVKM. The CDR3 sequence is 14 residues long. The CDR3 DNA sequence: TGTGCCGCCCAGGAGGGGCCCTACACAGGTACGCAGTATTTT. This gives the protein CAAQEGPYTGTQYF.

The chain couples TRBV5-4 to TRBJ2-7; D possibly corresponds to TRBD1 (5 bases). The CDR3 consists of 15 residues. Between the trimmed V and J ends, which lost 3 bases and 3 bases, there was a span of 16 bases. Germline V lookup: CDR1 SGHNT, CDR2 YYREEE (reference sequence). The CDR3 loop is CASSWGQGVSYEQYF. The CDR3 DNA follows: TGTGCCAGCAGCTGGGGCCAAGGGGTAAGCTACGAGCAGTACTTC.

This clonotype was found a few times. The CDR3 DNA is TGTGCCAGCAGGGGTGCCGGACAGGGGAACACTGAAGCTTTCTTT. Translating it yields CASRGAGQGNTEAFF. The V gene is TRBV6-5, the J gene TRBJ1-1; 8 nucleotides match TRBD1. The J segment lost 1 base and the V segment lost 6 bases, leaving 7 bases of the junction unmatched. This CDR3 comprises 15 residues. CDR1 is MNHEY, CDR2 SVGAGI, per germline.

Points on this clonotype: A single base separates this from a much larger clone, so it may be a read error. The CDR3 DNA reads as TGTGCCAGCAGTATCATCGACTCTGCTGAAGCTTTCTTT. Translation: CASSIIDSAEAFF. This sequence joins TRBV5-6 and TRBJ1-1; D ambiguous. Trimming removed 5 bases at V and 6 bases at J, with 14 bases between. In germline, CDR1 is SGHDT, CDR2 YYEEEE. The CDR3 covers 13 residues.

This clonotype was counted a single time. Since a much larger clone is just one base distant, this may be a read error. This rearrangement joins TRBV24-1 to TRBJ2-2, with D tentatively TRBD1 or TRBD2 (5 bases each). Germline V CDR1 and CDR2: KGHDR, SFDVKD. The CDR3 spans 18 residues. CDR3 in DNA: TGTGCCACCAGTGATTCTAGTTGGGACGGAGAGAACACCGGGGAGCTGCTTTTT. Translated, it gives CATSDSSWDGENTGELLF.

V gene TRBV2 combines with J gene TRBJ2-1; D unresolved. Germline CDR1 reads SNHLY; CDR2 reads FYNNEI. With 0 bases removed from V and 0 bases from J, the gap between germline ends came to 9 bases. The CDR3 contains 16 residues. The DNA for the CDR3 is TGTGCCAGCAGTGAAGCGCCTATGAGCTCCTACAATGAGCAGTTCTTC. Translation: CASSEAPMSSYNEQFF.

In its sample, this clonotype was seen a few times. The chain links TRBV5-1 to TRBJ2-1, with D possibly being TRBD2 (5 bases). V was trimmed by 4 bases and J by 4 bases, leaving 18 bases between them. The CDR3 sequence is 16 residues long. Germline V gene data show CDR1 as SGHRS and CDR2 as YFSETQ. CDR3 sequence: CASSPEDWVSYNEQFF. The CDR3, as DNA: TGCGCCAGCAGCCCGGAGGACTGGGTTTCGTACAATGAGCAGTTCTTC.

Of note for this clonotype: This sequence may be a read error, since a much larger clone differs from it by one base. CDR3 region: CSAREGTVETQYF. CDR3 bases: TGCAGCGCCCGAGAGGGGACGGTAGAGACCCAGTACTTC. The chain has TRBV29-1 and TRBJ2-5; perhaps D is TRBD1 or TRBD2 (5 bases each). There are 13 residues in the CDR3. The V end lost 7 bases, the J end lost 4 bases, and 16 bases lay between the germline ends. In germline, CDR1 is SQVTM, CDR2 ANQGSEA.

The chain combines TRBV29-1 with TRBJ2-7, with 7 bases lining up with TRBD1. V was pared by 5 bases and J by 0 bases, with 7 bases of the junction left unmatched. CDR1 is SQVTM, CDR2 ANQGSEA, per germline. This CDR3 comprises 14 residues. The CDR3 region has the DNA TGCAGCGTTTCCGGGACAGTGGACTCCTACGAGCAGTACTTC. Its protein is CSVSGTVDSYEQYF.

Ten or more counts support this clonotype. J is TRBJ1-1 and V is TRBV6-5; D is uncertain. There are 13 residues in the CDR3. CDR1 and CDR2 (germline): MNHEY, SVGAGI. The V and J ends lost 0 bases and 6 bases respectively, with 8 bases between them. In DNA form, the CDR3 reads TGTGCCAGCAGTTACTCACAGTATTCTGAAGCTTTCTTT. Translation gives CASSYSQYSEAFF.

This clonotype was seen only a few times. J is TRBJ2-1 and V is TRBV20-1; 9 nucleotides align to TRBD2. The V gene's germline CDR1 is DFQATT and CDR2 SNEGSKA (reference sequence). This CDR3 has 17 residues. After removal of 5 bases from V and 2 bases from J, the junction contained 13 bases not matched to a gene. CDR3 region: CSASTLPSGVTYNEQFF. The CDR3 DNA sequence: TGCAGTGCTTCCACCCTGCCTAGCGGGGTTACCTACAATGAGCAGTTCTTC.

About this clonotype: Since a much larger clone is just one base distant, this may be a read error. This chain uses TRBV4-1 with TRBJ1-5; D is perhaps TRBD1 (6 bases). Germline CDR1 and CDR2: MGHRA and YSYEKL. The CDR3 sequence is 15 residues long. Between the trimmed V and J ends, which lost 5 bases and 6 bases, there was a span of 17 bases. Here the CDR3 DNA reads TGCGCCAGCAGCTTTGGACAGCTACTTGGTCAGCCCCAGCATTTT. It codes for CASSFGQLLGQPQHF.

This clonotype was picked up many times. The chain joins TRBV20-1 to TRBJ2-3; D not resolved. The CDR3 totals 13 residues. V shed 6 bases and J shed 0 bases, with 10 bases lying between them. Germline CDR1 DFQATT, CDR2 SNEGSKA (reference sequence). CDR3: CSAMQDSTDTQYF. The CDR3 DNA reads TGCAGTGCAATGCAGGACAGCACAGATACGCAGTATTTT.

The rearrangement joins TRBV30 to TRBJ1-6, with 7 bases fitting TRBD1. Trimming took 4 bases from V and 6 from J; bases not matched to a gene: 6. This CDR3 comprises 14 residues. Germline loops: CDR1 GTSNPN, CDR2 SVGIG (reference sequence). In DNA form, the CDR3 reads TGTGCCTGGACTGTTGGGACAGTTAATTCACCCCTCCACTTT. The encoded protein is CAWTVGTVNSPLHF.

This clonotype was picked up a small number of times. The chain recombines TRBV11-3 with TRBJ2-2, with D possibly TRBD2 on 5 matching bases. Germline V gene sequence: CDR1 SGHNT, CDR2 YENEEA. The CDR3 length is 12 residues. V lost 5 bases, J lost 7 bases, and 8 bases lay in between. The CDR3 DNA follows: TGTGCCAGCAGCCCCGGGGTCGGGGAGCTGTTTTTT. This sequence encodes CASSPGVGELFF.

This clonotype was seen only a few times. The chain carries TRBV3-2 and TRBJ2-1; TRBD2, the D gene given by the table, was not confirmed from the DNA. TRBV3-2 is given as a pseudogene. This CDR3 is built from 15 residues. CDR3 DNA sequence: TGTGCCAGCAGCCAAGGACTACCTCATGGGGATGAGCAGTTCTTC. Encoded protein: CASSQGLPHGDEQFF.

The rearrangement links TRBV25-1 to TRBJ2-7; 7 nucleotides line up with TRBD2. The CDR3 is made up of 13 amino acids. The trim removed 4 bases at V and 3 bases at J, leaving 3 bases unmatched. Germline CDR1 MGHDK, CDR2 SYGVNS. CDR3 nucleotide sequence: TGTGCCAGCAGTGGGGGGGGAATCTACGAGCAGTACTTC. It codes for CASSGGGIYEQYF.

The sample holds many counts of this clonotype. V is TRBV7-8 and J is TRBJ2-6; D gene ambiguous. The CDR3 loop spans 17 amino acids. Germline values: CDR1 SGHVS, CDR2 FQNEAQ. V was cut by 4 bases and J by 0 bases, with 13 bases left in between. CDR3 sequence reads: CASSSNYPHSGANVLTF. CDR3 nucleotide sequence: TGTGCCAGCAGCTCCAATTACCCCCACTCTGGGGCCAACGTCCTGACTTTC.

This clonotype occurred many times. The rearrangement links TRBV7-9 to TRBJ2-1; 8 nucleotides agree with TRBD2. The CDR3 runs to 16 residues. Per germline, CDR1 SEHNR and CDR2 FQNEAQ (reference sequence). V was clipped by 7 bases and J by 7 bases; unmatched bases: 15. As DNA, the CDR3 is TGTGCCAGCATTAGTACTAGAGGACTAGCTAAGAATGAGCAGTTCTTC. Its protein is CASISTRGLAKNEQFF.

This clonotype was found many times. J is TRBJ2-4 and V is TRBV15, with 9 bases lining up with TRBD2. The CDR3 spans 15 residues. Trimming cost V 0 bases and J 5 bases; bases outside gene matches: 2. CDR1 and CDR2 from the germline V gene are LNHNV and YYDKDF (reference sequence). The chain's CDR3 is CATSREIAGENIQYF. In DNA form, the CDR3 reads TGTGCCACCAGCAGAGAAATAGCGGGGGAAAACATTCAGTACTTC.

This clonotype was seen more than once but under ten times. This chain links TRBV14 with TRBJ1-5, with D unclear. The CDR3 length is 16 residues. The V end was cut by 1 base, the J end by 0 bases, with 10 bases between. The V gene's germline CDR1 is SGHDN and CDR2 FVKESK. CDR3 bases: TGTGCCAGCAGCCAAGGCGTACCTTATAGCAATCAGCCCCAGCATTTT. It specifies CASSQGVPYSNQPQHF.

This clonotype was seen only a few times. The chain recombines TRBV12-5 with TRBJ2-7; TRBD2 is a possible D gene (5 bases). Per the germline V gene, CDR1 is LGHNT and CDR2 is FRNRAP. This CDR3 is built from 12 residues. V lost 6 bases to trimming and J lost 0 bases, with 6 bases between them. The CDR3 protein is CASGRDSYEQYF. The CDR3 nucleotides are TGTGCTAGTGGACGGGACTCCTACGAGCAGTACTTC.

This clonotype appeared many times. The V call is TRBV5-1, the J call TRBJ2-3; D may be TRBD2 (5 bases). V was cut by 2 bases and J by 0 bases, with 10 bases left in between. There are 15 residues in the CDR3. Germline CDR1 is SGHRS and CDR2 is YFSETQ. The CDR3 sequence: CASSFRGTSTDTQYF. CDR3 nucleotides: TGCGCCAGCAGCTTCCGGGGAACTAGCACAGATACGCAGTATTTT.

The CDR3: CASSLSWAGENSPLHF. The CDR3 bases are TGTGCCAGCAGTTTATCGTGGGCAGGGGAAAATTCACCCCTCCACTTT. J is TRBJ1-6 and V is TRBV27; possible D gene TRBD1, 6 bases. CDR1 and CDR2 (germline): MNHEY, SMNVEV (reference sequence). This CDR3 spans 16 amino acids. V lost 0 bases and J 7 bases, leaving 13 bases between the germline ends.

The table lists this clonotype with many counts. The V call is TRBV4-2, the J call TRBJ2-7; 7 bases map to TRBD1. The germline V gene has CDR1 LGHNA and CDR2 YNFKEQ. This CDR3 region has 13 residues. Trimming removed 4 bases from V and 3 bases from J; junction bases left unmatched: 3. The chain's CDR3 is CASSRDRYYEQYF. The DNA for the CDR3 is TGTGCCAGCAGCCGGGACAGATACTACGAGCAGTACTTC.

With regard to this clonotype: This could be a read error, since a much larger clone is one nucleotide away. The rearrangement links TRBV7-2 to TRBJ2-5, with 7 bases identical to TRBD2. Germline V gene lookup returns CDR1 SGHTA and CDR2 FQGNSA. This CDR3 spans 18 amino acids. The CDR3 reads CASSLERGVGRYQETRYF. The CDR3 nucleotides read TGTGCCAGCAGCTTAGAAAGGGGCGTCGGGAGGTACCAAGAGACCCGGTACTTC.

This clonotype was counted ten times or more. This chain connects TRBV7-6 to TRBJ2-3, with 7 bases matching TRBD1. The germline V gene has CDR1 SGHVS and CDR2 FNYEAQ. There are 13 residues in the CDR3. V dropped 6 bases and J dropped 1; count of bases not matched to a gene: 1. The CDR3 reads CASSTGGTDTQYF. CDR3 nucleotide sequence: TGTGCCAGCAGTACAGGGGGCACAGATACGCAGTATTTT.

The J gene is TRBJ2-1, the V gene TRBV3-1; a possible D gene is TRBD2 (5 bases). Germline CDR1 reads LGHDT; CDR2 reads YNNKEL (reference sequence). The V and J ends lost 4 bases and 4 bases respectively, with 20 bases between them. The CDR3 runs to 17 residues. CDR3 nucleotide sequence: TGTGCCAGCAGCCCCGCCCTAACTAGTGGTGGTTACAATGAGCAGTTCTTC. It specifies CASSPALTSGGYNEQFF.